The 20 T cell receptor beta chains listed next were all sequenced from one sample in a study of CD8 T cells in Susac syndrome. Random-hexamer reverse transcription was applied to about 0.45 to 1 ug RNA. Via MiXCR, TCRdb re-called the immunoSEQ multiplex PCR reads, giving one row per CDR3 protein. Of around 170,000 distinct CDR3 sequences in the sample, approximately 95% are singletons; the top ten hold roughly 0.16%. Sequencing was performed on CD8+ T cells from PBMCs. These TCRs come from a human donor with multiple sclerosis.

The chain couples TRBV28 to TRBJ2-5; D remains ambiguous. The CDR3 loop spans 14 amino acids. From germline, CDR1 is MDHEN and CDR2 SYDVKM. V shed 5 bases and J shed 3 bases, with 13 bases lying between them. This CDR3 reads CASSPRWVEETQYF. Here the CDR3 DNA reads TGTGCCAGCAGTCCTCGGTGGGTCGAAGAGACCCAGTACTTC.

The CDR3 region has the DNA TGTGCCAGCAGCCCTCCGACAGGGGTAATAGGCGAGCAGTACTTC. This encodes CASSPPTGVIGEQYF. The chain combines TRBV3-1 with TRBJ2-7, with 8 positions matching TRBD1. J was trimmed by 6 bases and V by 4 bases; bases with no gene match: 11. Per the germline V gene, CDR1 is LGHDT and CDR2 is YNNKEL (reference sequence). There are 15 residues in the CDR3.

The chain joins TRBV29-1 to TRBJ2-7; 8 bases are a match to TRBD1. J lost 2 bases, V lost 4 bases, and 10 bases had no gene match. This CDR3 is built from 15 residues. The germline V gene encodes CDR1 SQVTM and CDR2 ANQGSEA. The CDR3 DNA sequence: TGCAGCGTTGCCGGACAGGGTTGGTTCCCCTACGAGCAGTACTTC. This gives the protein CSVAGQGWFPYEQYF.

The DNA for the CDR3 is TGTGCCAGCAGCTTAAGACAGACTGAAGCTTTCTTT. Its protein product is CASSLRQTEAFF. The chain recombines TRBV7-9 with TRBJ1-1, with D maybe TRBD1 (5 bases). The CDR3 runs 12 residues. Germline values: CDR1 SEHNR, CDR2 FQNEAQ (reference sequence). Trimming shortened V by 2 bases and J by 5 bases, and 6 bases separated the two germline ends.

V is TRBV5-1 and J is TRBJ2-6; TRBD1 is a possible D gene (6 bases). Trimming pared 0 bases from V and 12 bases from J, leaving 10 bases between. CDR1 is SGHRS, CDR2 YFSETQ, per germline. This CDR3 is 13 amino acids long. The CDR3 reads CASSLEGGTVLTF. In DNA, the CDR3 is TGCGCCAGCAGCTTGGAAGGGGGAACCGTCCTGACTTTC.

The rearrangement joins TRBV6-5 to TRBJ2-7; 12 positions match TRBD1. The junction had 6 bases not matched to a gene; V was cut back by 4 bases and J by 5 bases. The germline V gene has CDR1 MNHEY and CDR2 SVGAGI. The CDR3 runs 15 residues. The CDR3 protein is CASSSGTGGYNEQYF. The CDR3 nucleotides are TGTGCCAGCAGTTCTGGGACAGGGGGCTACAACGAGCAGTACTTC.

CDR3 sequence: CASRLDSGYNEQFF. CDR3 in DNA: TGTGCCAGCAGGTTGGATTCGGGGTACAATGAGCAGTTCTTC. The chain employs TRBV6-1 and TRBJ2-1, with a weak D call TRBD2 (5 bases). Germline V gene lookup returns CDR1 MNHNS and CDR2 SASEGT. This CDR3 region has 14 residues. Trimming took off 6 bases at V and 4 bases at J, with 13 bases between the two ends.

The rearrangement joins TRBV7-9 to TRBJ2-7; 8 bases map to TRBD2. CDR1 SEHNR and CDR2 FQNEAQ come from the germline V gene (reference sequence). This CDR3 has 15 residues. The V and J ends lost 6 bases and 4 bases, in that order; junction bases with no gene match: 11. This CDR3 reads CASRDTGTRSYEQYF. The DNA of the CDR3 is TGTGCCAGCAGGGACACCGGGACTAGATCTTACGAGCAGTACTTC.

The chain has TRBV28 and TRBJ2-7; the match to TRBD1 covers 7 bases. CDR1 is MDHEN, CDR2 SYDVKM, per germline. This CDR3 region has 14 residues. Trimming took 5 bases from V and 2 from J; bases not matched to a gene: 6. CDR3 nucleotide sequence: TGTGCCAGCAGTGCGACGGGACAGACCTACGAGCAGTACTTC. Translating it yields CASSATGQTYEQYF. Looking up the rest from reference TRBV28 and TRBJ2-7 gives the full variable domain: DVKVTQSSRYLVKRTGEKVFLECVQDMDHENMFWYRQDPGLGLRLIYFSYDVKMKEKGDIPEGYSVSREKKERFSLILESASTNQTSMYLCASSATGQTYEQYFGPGTRLTVT.

The chain couples TRBV4-2 to TRBJ2-1, with 7 positions matching TRBD2. The V gene end was trimmed by 1 base and the J gene end by 5 bases; junction bases not matched to a gene: 5. CDR1 is LGHNA and CDR2 is YNFKEQ in the germline V gene. This CDR3 is 15 amino acids long. CDR3 DNA: TGTGCCAGCAGCCAAGGGGCGGGAGCAGACAATGAGCAGTTCTTC. Protein sequence: CASSQGAGADNEQFF.

The rearrangement links TRBV7-2 to TRBJ2-3; the match to TRBD2 covers 9 bases. J gave up 4 bases and V 8 bases, and 4 bases lay outside the gene matches. Germline-derived CDR1 and CDR2 are SGHTA and FQGNSA. The CDR3 length is 13 residues. The CDR3, as DNA: TGTGCCAGCGGGGCGGGAGGGGCAGATACGCAGTATTTT. This encodes CASGAGGADTQYF.

This chain links TRBV20-1 with TRBJ2-3; TRBD2 matches at 8 bases. Germline CDR1 reads DFQATT; CDR2 reads SNEGSKA (reference sequence). Unmatched junction bases numbered 12, after V lost 0 bases and J lost 4 bases. CDR3 length: 17 residues. CDR3 nucleotides: TGCAGTGCTAGAGACCTTGGATCTGGCGGGAGGTCAGATACGCAGTATTTT. This sequence encodes CSARDLGSGGRSDTQYF.

The CDR3 coding sequence is TGTGCCAGCAGCCCTAGCGGGAAACCCTACGAGCAGTACTTC. Its translation is CASSPSGKPYEQYF. This chain connects TRBV12-3 or TRBV12-4 to TRBJ2-7; 9 bases are a match to TRBD2. The CDR3 contains 14 residues. V lost 6 bases, J lost 2 bases, and 5 bases stayed unmatched.

In this sample, this clonotype turned up once. The chain has TRBV28 and TRBJ2-1; no firm D call. This CDR3 region has 12 residues. Trimming stripped 8 bases from V and 8 bases from J, with 13 bases between. The germline gives CDR1 MDHEN, CDR2 SYDVKM. CDR3 nucleotides: TGTGCCAGCTGCCTCGTCCTGGATGAGCAGTTCTTC. This sequence encodes CASCLVLDEQFF.

The chain links TRBV19 to TRBJ1-1, with D possibly being TRBD1 (5 bases). In germline, CDR1 is LNHDA, CDR2 SQIVND (reference sequence). This CDR3 comprises 12 residues. V lost 3 bases, J lost 7 bases, and 9 bases lay in between. CDR3 nucleotides: TGTGCCAGTAGTATGGACACCCGTGAAGCTTTCTTT. Amino acid sequence: CASSMDTREAFF.

The chain recombines TRBV13 with TRBJ2-7; the D gene could be TRBD1 or TRBD2 (5 bases each). The CDR3 has 17 residues. CDR1 PRHDT and CDR2 FYEKMQ come from the germline V gene (reference sequence). V gave up 2 bases and J gave up 0 bases, with 17 bases separating them. The DNA of the CDR3 is TGTGCCAGCAGCTTAATGGGACCCGAAGCCTCCTCCTACGAGCAGTACTTC. Its translation: CASSLMGPEASSYEQYF. The whole variable domain, filled in from reference TRBV13 and TRBJ2-7, reads AAGVIQSPRHLIKEKRETATLKCYPIPRHDTVYWYQQGPGQDPQFLISFYEKMQSDKGSIPDRFSAQQFSDYHSELNMSSLELGDSALYFCASSLMGPEASSYEQYFGPGTRLTVT.

This clonotype is a singleton in its sample. V usage is TRBV2 and J usage is TRBJ1-1; TRBD1 agrees at 7 bases. The CDR3 is 16 residues long. Germline trimming cut 1 base from V and 2 bases from J; bases unmatched to any gene: 7. The germline V gene has CDR1 SNHLY and CDR2 FYNNEI. The CDR3 bases are TGTGCCAGCAGTGAAGAGGCAGGGGGTGCTAACACTGAAGCTTTCTTT. Protein product: CASSEEAGGANTEAFF.

The chain combines TRBV4-1 with TRBJ1-2; D is uncertain. The V and J ends lost 0 bases and 2 bases respectively, with 13 bases between them. The CDR3 contains 16 residues. Germline V gives CDR1 MGHRA, CDR2 YSYEKL. In DNA form, the CDR3 reads TGCGCCAGCAGCCAAGAATGGGCAGTACTGAACTATGGCTACACCTTC. It codes for CASSQEWAVLNYGYTF.

The J gene is TRBJ2-5, the V gene TRBV2; D is undetermined. Per germline, CDR1 SNHLY and CDR2 FYNNEI. The V end lost 10 bases, the J end lost 1 base, and 25 bases lay between the germline ends. The CDR3 extends over 17 amino acids. The DNA for the CDR3 is TGTGCCATCGACCATTACGTTGTGCGCATACCCCAAGAGACCCAGTACTTC. It codes for CAIDHYVVRIPQETQYF.

The genes are TRBV12-3 or TRBV12-4 and TRBJ2-7; maybe TRBD1 (6 bases). V lost 5 bases to trimming and J lost 4 bases, with 15 bases between them. The CDR3 sequence is 14 residues long. CDR3 nucleotides: TGTGCCAGCAGTCCGCCGACAGGTCGGTACGAGCAGTACTTC. Translating gives CASSPPTGRYEQYF.